These 22 T cell receptor beta chains were all obtained from the same sample, sequenced in a study of OX40 agonist ivuxolimab in advanced cancers. The repertoire was sequenced with immunoSEQ multiplex PCR; TCRdb's copy has only in-frame clones and lacks some. The table has about 20,000 clones, around 80% seen once. Sequenced material: CD4+ or CD8+ T cells sorted from blood, taken in a trial of the OX40 agonist ivuxolimab. The source of these receptors is an adult with an advanced solid tumor such as melanoma, head and neck, liver or kidney cancer.

The chain is built from TRBV11-2 and TRBJ1-1; 10 nucleotides match TRBD1. The germline V gene encodes CDR1 SGHAT and CDR2 FQNNGV. Unmatched junction bases numbered 1, after V lost 3 bases and J lost 9 bases. The CDR3 contains 12 residues. The CDR3 DNA sequence: TGTGCCAGCAGCTTCGACAGGGGGCAAGCTTTCTTT. Translation: CASSFDRGQAFF.

The chain has TRBV11-2 and TRBJ2-1; D possibly corresponds to TRBD2 (6 bases). V was shortened by 1 base and J by 5 bases, with 9 bases between the two germline ends. CDR1 and CDR2 from the germline V gene are SGHAT and FQNNGV. CDR3 length: 14 amino acids. This CDR3 reads CASSLVASDNEQFF. CDR3 DNA sequence: TGTGCCAGCAGCTTAGTCGCTAGCGACAATGAGCAGTTCTTC.

The genes are TRBV5-6 and TRBJ2-1; D is unresolved. From germline, CDR1 is SGHDT and CDR2 YYEEEE. The CDR3 contains 17 residues. V was trimmed by 0 bases and J by 2 bases, leaving 15 bases between them. CDR3 amino acids: CASSLANGRRAYNEQFF. The CDR3 DNA reads as TGTGCCAGCAGCTTGGCCAATGGCAGGAGAGCCTACAATGAGCAGTTCTTC.

The rearrangement joins TRBV7-9 to TRBJ1-5; D call uncertain. The CDR3 length is 15 residues. Germline V lookup: CDR1 SEHNR, CDR2 FQNEAQ (reference sequence). Trimming stripped 4 bases from V and 0 bases from J, with 10 bases between. DNA for the CDR3: TGTGCCAGCAGCTCCCAGGACTATAGCAATCAGCCCCAGCATTTT. Encoded protein: CASSSQDYSNQPQHF.

The V and J genes are TRBV5-1 and TRBJ2-7; 8 nucleotides match TRBD2. J was trimmed by 0 bases and V by 7 bases; bases with no gene match: 6. Germline CDR1 SGHRS, CDR2 YFSETQ. CDR3 length: 14 residues. The DNA of the CDR3 is TGCGCCAGCGCCTTAGCGGGACCCTCCTACGAGCAGTACTTC. Its translation: CASALAGPSYEQYF.

The chain has TRBV29-1 and TRBJ2-5; D is unclear. The J call is in doubt because the DNA end fits TRBJ2-7 better. The CDR3 consists of 15 residues. From germline, CDR1 is SQVTM and CDR2 ANQGSEA. This CDR3 reads CSVAPVLQASYEQYF. CDR3 coding DNA: TGCAGCGTTGCCCCGGTTTTGCAGGCGTCCTACGAGCAGTACTTC.

The genes are TRBV6-1 and TRBJ1-1, with TRBD1 as a possible D gene (6 bases). The germline CDR1 and CDR2 sequences are MNHNS and SASEGT. Trimming removed 9 bases from V and 0 bases from J, with 11 bases in between. CDR3 length: 13 amino acids. The CDR3 region has the DNA TGTGCCAGTTCGGACAGAATGAACACTGAAGCTTTCTTT. This codes for CASSDRMNTEAFF.

The chain couples TRBV27 to TRBJ2-1; 7 bases match TRBD1. Germline CDR1 and CDR2: MNHEY and SMNVEV (reference sequence). The CDR3 has 15 amino acids. Germline trimming cut 5 bases from V and 5 bases from J; bases unmatched to any gene: 9. The CDR3 region is CASSPTPTGHNEQFF. DNA of the CDR3: TGTGCCAGCAGTCCCACCCCGACAGGGCACAATGAGCAGTTCTTC.

This chain links TRBV11-2 with TRBJ2-7, with 11 bases that match TRBD2. Germline trimming cut 5 bases from V and 9 bases from J; bases unmatched to any gene: 12. This CDR3 has 15 residues. From germline, CDR1 is SGHAT and CDR2 FQNNGV. The CDR3, as DNA: TGTGCCAGCAGCCCAAGACTAGCGGGGAAAATTATGCAGTACTTC. Residues: CASSPRLAGKIMQYF. Full variable domain (missing parts from reference TRBV11-2 and TRBJ2-7): EAGVAQSPRYKIIEKRQSVAFWCNPISGHATLYWYQQILGQGPKLLIQFQNNGVVDDSQLPKDRFSAERLKGVDSTLKIQPAKLEDSAVYLCASSPRLAGKIMQYFGPGTRLTVT.

The rearrangement links TRBV10-3 to TRBJ2-5, with TRBD1 as a possible D gene (5 bases). The V end lost 0 bases, the J end lost 7 bases, and 15 bases lay between the germline ends. CDR1 and CDR2 from the germline V gene are ENHRY and SYGVKD. CDR3 length: 15 amino acids. Here the CDR3 DNA reads TGTGCCATCAGTGAGTCCGAGGACAACCCGTGGACCCAGTACTTC. This encodes CAISESEDNPWTQYF.

The genes are TRBV25-1 and TRBJ2-5; 7 bases fit TRBD2. Matching the DNA end better, TRBJ2-7 makes the J call doubtful. CDR3 length: 12 residues. CDR1 and CDR2 (germline): MGHDK, SYGVNS. The CDR3, as DNA: TGTGCCAGCAGTTGGGGGGGCTACGAGCAGTACTTC. As protein: CASSWGGYEQYF.

This rearrangement joins TRBV18 to TRBJ1-2; 11 bases are shared with TRBD1. Trimming took 3 bases from V and 3 from J; bases not matched to a gene: 3. This CDR3 is built from 15 residues. Germline V gives CDR1 KGHSH, CDR2 LQKENI. This CDR3 is CASSPGTGGDYGYTF. In DNA form, the CDR3 reads TGTGCCAGCTCACCCGGGACAGGGGGTGACTATGGCTACACCTTC.

This clone was seen more than once but under ten times. The chain couples TRBV27 to TRBJ1-2; 8 bases match TRBD1. V shed 5 bases, J shed 8 bases, and the junction held 10 bases outside the gene matches. This CDR3 is built from 14 residues. Germline loops: CDR1 MNHEY, CDR2 SMNVEV (reference sequence). CDR3 sequence reads: CASSDMDRADGYTF. As DNA, the CDR3 is TGTGCCAGCAGTGACATGGACAGGGCTGACGGCTACACCTTC.

The V call is TRBV13, the J call TRBJ2-5, with no clear D. V lost 2 bases and J 5 bases, leaving 12 bases between the germline ends. The length of the CDR3 is 14 residues. CDR1 and CDR2 (germline): PRHDT, FYEKMQ (reference sequence). CDR3 bases: TGTGCCAGCAGCTTATGGGGTAGAGACGAGACCCAGTACTTC. Its protein product is CASSLWGRDETQYF. The full variable domain, in which reference TRBV13 and TRBJ2-5 provide the parts outside the CDR3, is AAGVIQSPRHLIKEKRETATLKCYPIPRHDTVYWYQQGPGQDPQFLISFYEKMQSDKGSIPDRFSAQQFSDYHSELNMSSLELGDSALYFCASSLWGRDETQYFGPGTRLLVL.

This chain uses TRBV28 with TRBJ2-1, with 10 bases lining up with TRBD2. CDR1 and CDR2 from the germline V gene are MDHEN and SYDVKM. Trimming took 4 bases from V and 7 from J; bases not matched to a gene: 7. CDR3 length: 15 residues. The CDR3 reads CASSSGGLAKNEQFF. The DNA of the CDR3 is TGTGCCAGCAGTTCAGGGGGACTAGCGAAAAATGAGCAGTTCTTC.

The chain joins TRBV19 to TRBJ2-5, with D uncertain. Germline lookup yields CDR1 LNHDA and CDR2 SQIVND (reference sequence). V lost 1 base and J 1 base, leaving 4 bases between the germline ends. CDR3 size: 13 residues. As DNA, the CDR3 is TGTGCCAGTAGTATAGGGCCCCAAGAGACCCAGTACTTC. It translates to CASSIGPQETQYF.

There are a few counts of this clone. The rearrangement uses TRBV27 and TRBJ2-2; D unclear. The length of the CDR3 is 16 residues. CDR1 MNHEY and CDR2 SMNVEV come from the germline V gene (reference sequence). V was cut by 5 bases and J by 5 bases, with 18 bases left in between. CDR3 loop: CASSLEETPVTGELFF. CDR3 bases: TGTGCCAGCAGTCTAGAGGAGACTCCGGTGACCGGGGAGCTGTTTTTT.

The chain links TRBV5-4 to TRBJ2-5; TRBD2 matches at 9 bases. This CDR3 has 17 residues. The V segment lost 4 bases and the J segment 0 bases; nucleotides outside the gene matches: 10. Germline CDR1 is SGHNT and CDR2 is YYREEE (reference sequence). CDR3 protein: CASSLKGLAGYQETQYF. CDR3 nucleotide sequence: TGTGCCAGCAGCCTTAAAGGGCTAGCGGGGTACCAAGAGACCCAGTACTTC.

The rearrangement joins TRBV7-9 to TRBJ1-1; TRBD1 is a possible D gene (6 bases). V was trimmed by 10 bases and J by 11 bases, leaving 20 bases between them. This CDR3 contains 12 residues. Germline CDR1 and CDR2: SEHNR and FQNEAQ (reference sequence). The chain's CDR3 is CATRVFTGSAFF. The CDR3 DNA is TGTGCCACCAGAGTGTTTACAGGGAGCGCTTTCTTT.

The chain has TRBV7-2 and TRBJ2-6; D tentatively reads TRBD1 or TRBD2 (5 bases each). Germline CDR1 reads SGHTA; CDR2 reads FQGNSA. V lost 6 bases and J 2 bases, leaving 11 bases between the germline ends. CDR3 length: 15 residues. The CDR3 protein is CASRRQTTGANVLTF. CDR3 bases: TGTGCCAGCAGACGACAGACTACTGGGGCCAACGTCCTGACTTTC.

The chain links TRBV28 to TRBJ2-5, with D perhaps given as TRBD1 or TRBD2 (6 bases each). This CDR3 contains 16 residues. Between the trimmed V and J ends, which lost 3 bases and 4 bases, there was a span of 18 bases. Germline V gene lookup returns CDR1 MDHEN and CDR2 SYDVKM. CDR3 bases: TGTGCCAGCAGTTTTGTCGGAGGGGGGAACCCAGAGACCCAGTACTTC. It encodes CASSFVGGGNPETQYF.

This chain joins TRBV5-8 and TRBJ1-5; 8 positions agree with TRBD1. The CDR3 covers 18 residues. Germline CDR1 SGHTS, CDR2 YDEGEE. J was trimmed by 0 bases and V by 5 bases; bases with no gene match: 13. The CDR3 reads CASSSGTGLQYSNQPQHF. The CDR3 coding sequence is TGTGCCAGCAGTTCCGGGACAGGCCTACAATATAGCAATCAGCCCCAGCATTTT.